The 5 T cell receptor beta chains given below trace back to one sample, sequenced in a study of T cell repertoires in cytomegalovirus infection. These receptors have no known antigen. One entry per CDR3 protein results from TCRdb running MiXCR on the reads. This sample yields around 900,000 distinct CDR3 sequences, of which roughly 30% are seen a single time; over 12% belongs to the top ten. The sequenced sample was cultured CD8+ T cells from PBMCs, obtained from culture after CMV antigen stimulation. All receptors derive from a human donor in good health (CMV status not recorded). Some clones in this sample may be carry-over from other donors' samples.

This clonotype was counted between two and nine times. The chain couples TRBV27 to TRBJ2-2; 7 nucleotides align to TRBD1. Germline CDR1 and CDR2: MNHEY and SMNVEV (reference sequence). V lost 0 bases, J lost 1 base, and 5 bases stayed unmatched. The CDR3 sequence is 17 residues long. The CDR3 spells CASSLSVAGGNTGELFF. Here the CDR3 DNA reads TGTGCCAGCAGTTTATCCGTGGCAGGGGGGAACACCGGGGAGCTGTTTTTT.

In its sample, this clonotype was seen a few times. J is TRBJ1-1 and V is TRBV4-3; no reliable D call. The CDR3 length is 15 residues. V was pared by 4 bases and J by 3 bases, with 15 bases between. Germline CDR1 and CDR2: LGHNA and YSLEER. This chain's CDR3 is CASSRRLSEDTEAFF. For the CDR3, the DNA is TGCGCCAGCAGCCGCAGACTATCCGAGGACACTGAAGCTTTCTTT.

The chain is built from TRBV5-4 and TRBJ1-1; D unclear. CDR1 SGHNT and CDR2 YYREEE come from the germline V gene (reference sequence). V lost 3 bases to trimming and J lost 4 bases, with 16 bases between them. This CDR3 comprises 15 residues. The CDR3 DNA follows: TGTGCCAGCAGCTCTACCAGGCCTTGGGCCACTGAAGCTTTCTTT. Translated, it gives CASSSTRPWATEAFF.

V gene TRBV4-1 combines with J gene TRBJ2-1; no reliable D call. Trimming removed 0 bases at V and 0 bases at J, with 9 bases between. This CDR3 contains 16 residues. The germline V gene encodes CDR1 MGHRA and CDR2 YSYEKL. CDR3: CASSQDGLTSYNEQFF. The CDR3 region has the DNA TGCGCCAGCAGCCAAGATGGGCTAACCTCCTACAATGAGCAGTTCTTC.

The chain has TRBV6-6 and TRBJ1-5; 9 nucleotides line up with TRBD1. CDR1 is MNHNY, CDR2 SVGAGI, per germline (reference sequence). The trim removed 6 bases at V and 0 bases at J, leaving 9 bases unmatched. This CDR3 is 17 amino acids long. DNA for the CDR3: TGTGCCAGCAGCTCCCACAGGGGGCAGTATAGCAATCAGCCCCAGCATTTT. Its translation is CASSSHRGQYSNQPQHF.